These 4 T cell receptor beta chains were sequenced from one sample in a study of T cell responses to AZD1222 COVID-19 vaccine. The protocol was immunoSEQ multiplex PCR, while the TCRdb copy is restricted to in-frame clones and leaves out a portion. The profile covers 100,000 to 150,000 clones, with approximately 91% appearing a single time and 0.9% to 1.2% taken by the ten largest. Source: peripheral blood, taken 28 days after the second AZD1222 dose. Every receptor here comes from an adult who received the AZD1222 COVID-19 vaccine.

The chain recombines TRBV28 with TRBJ1-2; tentative D call: TRBD1 (5 bases). The CDR3 runs to 16 residues. The V end was cut by 6 bases, the J end by 2 bases, with 19 bases between. The germline V gene encodes CDR1 MDHEN and CDR2 SYDVKM. For the CDR3, the DNA is TGTGCCAGCAGCGCGGGAGGGGCGAACATCAACTATGGCTACACCTTC. Translated: CASSAGGANINYGYTF.

V usage is TRBV7-3 and J usage is TRBJ2-7; unclear D gene. Trimming left V 1 base short and J 2 bases short, with 9 bases between. This CDR3 has 14 residues. Germline V lookup: CDR1 SGHTA, CDR2 FQGTGA. DNA of the CDR3: TGTGCCAGCAGCTTAAACCGCCTCACCTACGAGCAGTACTTC. It is translated as CASSLNRLTYEQYF.

The chain combines TRBV4-1 with TRBJ1-1; 7 positions match TRBD1. V lost 8 bases to trimming and J lost 6 bases; unmatched junction nucleotides: 6. CDR3 length: 12 residues. CDR1 is MGHRA and CDR2 is YSYEKL in the germline V gene. CDR3 amino acids: CASGPDRAEAFF. The CDR3 DNA is TGCGCCAGCGGTCCCGACAGGGCTGAAGCTTTCTTT.

This sequence joins TRBV5-1 and TRBJ2-7, with D perhaps TRBD1 (6 bases). V was clipped by 0 bases and J by 2 bases, with 9 bases between them. CDR1 SGHRS and CDR2 YFSETQ come from the germline V gene. The CDR3 has 14 residues. The CDR3 sequence: CASSLEGGTYEQYF. The CDR3 DNA is TGCGCCAGCAGCTTGGAAGGGGGAACCTACGAGCAGTACTTC. The variable domain in full, completed from reference TRBV5-1 and TRBJ2-7, reads KAGVTQTPRYLIKTRGQQVTLSCSPISGHRSVSWYQQTPGQGLQFLFEYFSETQRNKGNFPGRFSGRQFSNSRSEMNVSTLELGDSALYLCASSLEGGTYEQYFGPGTRLTVT.